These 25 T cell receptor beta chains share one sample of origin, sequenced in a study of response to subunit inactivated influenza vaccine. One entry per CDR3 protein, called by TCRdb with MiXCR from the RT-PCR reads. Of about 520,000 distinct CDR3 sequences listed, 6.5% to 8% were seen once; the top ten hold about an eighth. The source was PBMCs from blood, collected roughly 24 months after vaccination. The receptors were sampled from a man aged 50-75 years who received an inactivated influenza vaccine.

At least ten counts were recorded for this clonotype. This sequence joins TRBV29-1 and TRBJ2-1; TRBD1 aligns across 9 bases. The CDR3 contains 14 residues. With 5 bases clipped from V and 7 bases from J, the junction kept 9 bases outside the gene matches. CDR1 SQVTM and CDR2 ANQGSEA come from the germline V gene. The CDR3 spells CSVYDPTGGNEQFF. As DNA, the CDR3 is TGCAGCGTTTATGATCCGACAGGGGGAAATGAGCAGTTCTTC.

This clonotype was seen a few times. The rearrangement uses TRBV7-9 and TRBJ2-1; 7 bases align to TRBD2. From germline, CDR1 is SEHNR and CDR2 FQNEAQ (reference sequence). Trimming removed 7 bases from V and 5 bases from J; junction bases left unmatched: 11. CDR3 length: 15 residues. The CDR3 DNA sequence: TGTGCCAGCACCCGAGGGGAAGCGGGAAACAATGAGCAGTTCTTC. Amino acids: CASTRGEAGNNEQFF.

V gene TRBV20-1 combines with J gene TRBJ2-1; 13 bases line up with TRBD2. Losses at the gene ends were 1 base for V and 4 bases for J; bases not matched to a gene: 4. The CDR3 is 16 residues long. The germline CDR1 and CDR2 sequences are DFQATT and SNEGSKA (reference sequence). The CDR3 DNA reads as TGCAGTGCTAGAGGGACTAGCGGGAGTAGTTACAATGAGCAGTTCTTC. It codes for CSARGTSGSSYNEQFF.

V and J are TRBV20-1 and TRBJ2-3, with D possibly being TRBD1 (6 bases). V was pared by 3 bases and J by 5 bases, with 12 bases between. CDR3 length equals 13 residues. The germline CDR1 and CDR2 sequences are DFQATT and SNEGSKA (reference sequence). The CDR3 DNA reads TGCAGTGCTAGTCGACAGGCGAGAGATACGCAGTATTTT. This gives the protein CSASRQARDTQYF.

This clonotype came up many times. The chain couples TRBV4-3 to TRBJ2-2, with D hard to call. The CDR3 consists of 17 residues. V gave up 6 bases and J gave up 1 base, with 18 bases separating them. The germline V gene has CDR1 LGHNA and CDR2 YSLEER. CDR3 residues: CASSRQAAVRNTGELFF. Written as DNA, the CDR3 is TGCGCCAGCAGTCGCCAGGCGGCCGTGAGGAACACCGGGGAGCTGTTTTTT.

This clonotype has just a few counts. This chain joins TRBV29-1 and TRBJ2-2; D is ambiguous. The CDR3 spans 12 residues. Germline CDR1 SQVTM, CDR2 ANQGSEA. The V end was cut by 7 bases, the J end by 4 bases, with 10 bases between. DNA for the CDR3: TGCAGCGCCGGCGAACTCACCGGGGAGCTGTTTTTT. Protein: CSAGELTGELFF.

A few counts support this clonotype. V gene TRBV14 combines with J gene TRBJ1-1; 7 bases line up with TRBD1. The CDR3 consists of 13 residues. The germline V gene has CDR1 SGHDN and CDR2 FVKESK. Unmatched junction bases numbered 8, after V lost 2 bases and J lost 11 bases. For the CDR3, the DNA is TGTGCCAGCAGCCAATGGAGGCAGGGGGACGCTTTCTTT. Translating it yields CASSQWRQGDAFF.

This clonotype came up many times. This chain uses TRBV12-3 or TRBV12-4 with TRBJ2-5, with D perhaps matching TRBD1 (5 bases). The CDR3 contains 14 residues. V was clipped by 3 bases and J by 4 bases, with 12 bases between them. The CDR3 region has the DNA TGTGCCAGCAGTTTGAGGACAAGGAGAGAGACCCAGTACTTC. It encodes CASSLRTRRETQYF.

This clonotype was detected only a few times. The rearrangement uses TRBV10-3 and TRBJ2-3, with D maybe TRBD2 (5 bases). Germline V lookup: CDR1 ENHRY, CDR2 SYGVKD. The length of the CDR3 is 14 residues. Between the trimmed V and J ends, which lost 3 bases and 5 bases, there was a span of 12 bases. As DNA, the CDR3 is TGTGCCATCAGTGATGACTATAAGAAAGATACGCAGTATTTT. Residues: CAISDDYKKDTQYF.

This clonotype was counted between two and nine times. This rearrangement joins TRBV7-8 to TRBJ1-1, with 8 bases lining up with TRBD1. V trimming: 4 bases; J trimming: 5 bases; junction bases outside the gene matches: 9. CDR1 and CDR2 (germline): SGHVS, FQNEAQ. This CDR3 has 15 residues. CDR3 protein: CASSSLDRAGTEAFF. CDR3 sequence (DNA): TGTGCCAGCAGCTCACTGGACAGGGCTGGGACTGAAGCTTTCTTT.

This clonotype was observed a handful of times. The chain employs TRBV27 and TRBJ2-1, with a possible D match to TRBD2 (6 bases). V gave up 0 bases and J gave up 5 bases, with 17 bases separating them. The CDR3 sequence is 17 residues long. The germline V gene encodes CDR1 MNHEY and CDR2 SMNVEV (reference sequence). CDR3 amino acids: CASSLSPLRDRDNEQFF. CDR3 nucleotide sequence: TGTGCCAGCAGTTTATCCCCTTTGCGGGATAGGGACAATGAGCAGTTCTTC.

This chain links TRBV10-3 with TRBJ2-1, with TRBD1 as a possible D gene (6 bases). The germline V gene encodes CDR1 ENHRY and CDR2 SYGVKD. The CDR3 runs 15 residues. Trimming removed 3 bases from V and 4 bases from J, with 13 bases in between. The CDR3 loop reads CAISDGQGPYNEQFF. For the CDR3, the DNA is TGTGCCATCAGTGACGGCCAGGGGCCATACAATGAGCAGTTCTTC.

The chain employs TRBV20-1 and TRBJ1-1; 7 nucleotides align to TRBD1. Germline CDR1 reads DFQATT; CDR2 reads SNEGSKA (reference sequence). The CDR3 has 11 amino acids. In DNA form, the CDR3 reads TGCAGGACAGGGTCGTCCTATGAAGCTTTCTTT. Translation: CRTGSSYEAFF.

The CDR3, as DNA: TGTGCCAGCAGTGCCCACAGGGGCTATGGCTACACCTTC. Its translation is CASSAHRGYGYTF. The chain joins TRBV2 to TRBJ1-2, with 7 bases aligning to TRBD1. Unmatched junction bases numbered 3, after V lost 4 bases and J lost 4 bases. CDR3 length: 13 residues. Germline V gives CDR1 SNHLY, CDR2 FYNNEI.

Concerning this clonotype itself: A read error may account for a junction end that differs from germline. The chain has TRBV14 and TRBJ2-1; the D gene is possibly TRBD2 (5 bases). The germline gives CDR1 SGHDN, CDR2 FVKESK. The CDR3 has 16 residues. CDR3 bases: TGTGCCAGCAGCCAAGATCTTTTCACTAGATACAAGGAGCAGTTCTTC. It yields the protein CASSQDLFTRYKEQFF.

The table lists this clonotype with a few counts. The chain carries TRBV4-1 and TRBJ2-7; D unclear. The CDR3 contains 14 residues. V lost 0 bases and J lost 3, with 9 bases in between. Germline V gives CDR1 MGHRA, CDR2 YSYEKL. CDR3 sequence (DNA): TGCGCCAGCAGCCAAGAAGCCAGTTACTACGAGCAGTACTTC. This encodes CASSQEASYYEQYF.

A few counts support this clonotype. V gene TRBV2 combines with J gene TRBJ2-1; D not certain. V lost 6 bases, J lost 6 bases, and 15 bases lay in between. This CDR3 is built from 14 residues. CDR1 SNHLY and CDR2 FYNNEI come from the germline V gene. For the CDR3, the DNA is TGTGCCAGCAGAGACATATGGGGTACCAATGAGCAGTTCTTC. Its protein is CASRDIWGTNEQFF.

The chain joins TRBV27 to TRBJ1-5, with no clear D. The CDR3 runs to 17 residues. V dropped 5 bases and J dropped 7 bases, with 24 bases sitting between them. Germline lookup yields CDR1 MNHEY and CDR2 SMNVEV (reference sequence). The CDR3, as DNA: TGTGCCAGCAGTGTCTCCTCCTCTTCGGGGAAGGGACAGCCCCAGCATTTT. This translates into CASSVSSSSGKGQPQHF.

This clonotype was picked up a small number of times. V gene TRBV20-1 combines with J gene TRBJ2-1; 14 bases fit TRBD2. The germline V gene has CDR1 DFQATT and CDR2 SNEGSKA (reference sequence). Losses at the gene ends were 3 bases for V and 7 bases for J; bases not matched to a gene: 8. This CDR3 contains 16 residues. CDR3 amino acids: CSARLEGTSGRNEQFF. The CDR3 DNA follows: TGCAGTGCTAGGCTAGAGGGGACTAGCGGGAGAAATGAGCAGTTCTTC.

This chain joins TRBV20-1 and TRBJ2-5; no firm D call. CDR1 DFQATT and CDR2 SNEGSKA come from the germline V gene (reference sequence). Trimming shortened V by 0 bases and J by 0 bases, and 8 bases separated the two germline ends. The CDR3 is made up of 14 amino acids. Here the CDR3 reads CSARDFRNQETQYF. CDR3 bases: TGCAGTGCTAGAGATTTTCGGAACCAAGAGACCCAGTACTTC.

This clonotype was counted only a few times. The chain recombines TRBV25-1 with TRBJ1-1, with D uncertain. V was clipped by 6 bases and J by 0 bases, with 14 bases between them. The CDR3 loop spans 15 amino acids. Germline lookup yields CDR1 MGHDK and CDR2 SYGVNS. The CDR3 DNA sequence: TGTGCCAGCAGCGACTCGCTTGGCATGAACACTGAAGCTTTCTTT. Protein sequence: CASSDSLGMNTEAFF.

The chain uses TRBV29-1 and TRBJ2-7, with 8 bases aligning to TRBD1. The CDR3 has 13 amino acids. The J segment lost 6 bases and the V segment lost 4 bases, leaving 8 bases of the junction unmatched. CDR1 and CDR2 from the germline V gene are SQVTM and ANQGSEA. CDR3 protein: CSVGGSGGREQYF. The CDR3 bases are TGCAGCGTTGGGGGATCAGGGGGCCGCGAGCAGTACTTC.

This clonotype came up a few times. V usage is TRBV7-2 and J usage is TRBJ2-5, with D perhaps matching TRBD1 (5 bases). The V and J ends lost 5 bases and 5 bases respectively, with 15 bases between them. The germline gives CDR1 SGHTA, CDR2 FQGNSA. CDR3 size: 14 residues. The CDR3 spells CASSSSSGRETQYF. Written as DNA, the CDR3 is TGTGCCAGCAGCAGCAGTTCAGGGCGGGAGACCCAGTACTTC. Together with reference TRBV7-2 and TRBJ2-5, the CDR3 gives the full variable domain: GAGVSQSPSNKVTEKGKDVELRCDPISGHTALYWYRQSLGQGLEFLIYFQGNSAPDKSGLPSDRFSAERTGGSVSTLTIQRTQQEDSAVYLCASSSSSGRETQYFGPGTRLLVL.

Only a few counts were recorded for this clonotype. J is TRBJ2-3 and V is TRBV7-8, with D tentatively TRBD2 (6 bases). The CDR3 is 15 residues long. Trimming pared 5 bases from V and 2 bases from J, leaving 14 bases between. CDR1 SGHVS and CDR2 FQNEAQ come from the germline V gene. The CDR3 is CASSRWRGLTDTQYF. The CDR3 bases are TGTGCCAGCAGCCGGTGGAGGGGACTCACAGATACGCAGTATTTT. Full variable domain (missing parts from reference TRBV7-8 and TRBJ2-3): GAGVSQSPRYKVAKRGQDVALRCDPISGHVSLFWYQQALGQGPEFLTYFQNEAQLDKSGLPSDRFFAERPEGSVSTLKIQRTQQEDSAVYLCASSRWRGLTDTQYFGPGTRLTVL.

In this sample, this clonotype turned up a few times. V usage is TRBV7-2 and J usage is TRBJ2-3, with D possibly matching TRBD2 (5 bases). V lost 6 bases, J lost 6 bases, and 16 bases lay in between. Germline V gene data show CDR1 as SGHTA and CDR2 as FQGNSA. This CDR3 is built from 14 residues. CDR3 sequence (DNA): TGTGCCAGCAGTTTACGCAAGGAGGCGGATACGCAGTATTTT. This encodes CASSLRKEADTQYF.